This T cell receptor (beta chain) was observed in a study of blood T cells in healthy people across ages. The authors ran a second PCR of about 7 to 12 cycles using a sample-barcoded 5' primer and a J-beta primer mix. TCRdb recomputed calls from the 5' RACE reads with MiXCR, one row per CDR3 protein. The sample has approximately 850,000 distinct CDR3 sequences; 44% are singletons. V was trimmed by 1 base and J by 1 base, leaving 15 bases between them. The CDR3 consists of 17 residues. CDR1 SGHAT and CDR2 FQNNGV come from the germline V gene. The TCR comes from a man aged 55 to 70 in good health. This chain uses TRBV11-2 with TRBJ2-3; D may be TRBD2 (5 bases). Sequencing was done on a sample of blood. The CDR3 DNA is TGTGCCAGCAGCTTAGCGTCGACGGGGTCGGGCACAGATACGCAGTATTTT. It encodes CASSLASTGSGTDTQYF.